The next 28 T cell receptor beta chains were all read from a single sample in a study of OX40 agonist ivuxolimab in advanced cancers. Repertoires were generated with immunoSEQ multiplex PCR, while TCRdb's copy carries only in-frame clones and drops some. The sample has approximately 82,000 clones, about 82% seen once. The sample in question was CD4+ or CD8+ T cells sorted from blood, obtained in a trial of the OX40 agonist ivuxolimab. These receptors came from an adult with an advanced solid tumor such as melanoma, head and neck, liver or kidney cancer.

The chain combines TRBV29-1 with TRBJ2-1, with 15 bases aligning to TRBD2. J gave up 7 bases and V 6 bases, and 10 bases lay outside the gene matches. From germline, CDR1 is SQVTM and CDR2 ANQGSEA. The CDR3 consists of 16 residues. The CDR3 is CSVDPWTSGGVNEQFF. CDR3 DNA sequence: TGCAGCGTCGACCCTTGGACTAGCGGGGGGGTTAATGAGCAGTTCTTC.

This rearrangement joins TRBV19 to TRBJ2-6; 7 bases map to TRBD1. V shed 7 bases, J shed 0 bases, and the junction held 3 bases outside the gene matches. The CDR3 spans 15 residues. Germline V lookup: CDR1 LNHDA, CDR2 SQIVND (reference sequence). The CDR3 here is CASTPGGSGANVLTF. For the CDR3, the DNA is TGTGCCAGTACCCCAGGGGGCTCTGGGGCCAACGTCCTGACTTTC.

This CDR3 reads CASKRVGSGNTIYF. The CDR3 DNA is TGTGCCAGCAAGAGGGTGGGCTCTGGAAACACCATATATTTT. The chain recombines TRBV2 with TRBJ1-3; D is ambiguous. The CDR3 is 14 residues long. The V end was cut by 7 bases, the J end by 0 bases, with 10 bases between. Germline CDR1 is SNHLY and CDR2 is FYNNEI.

This clone was seen once. The CDR3 DNA is TGTGCCAGTAGTCAGGGACAGCCCAACACCGGGGAGCTGTTTTTT. It specifies CASSQGQPNTGELFF. The chain is built from TRBV19 and TRBJ2-2; 7 nucleotides line up with TRBD1. This CDR3 contains 15 residues. The germline V gene has CDR1 LNHDA and CDR2 SQIVND (reference sequence). V shed 5 bases, J shed 2 bases, and the junction held 5 bases outside the gene matches. Using reference TRBV19 and TRBJ2-2 for the parts outside the CDR3, the full variable domain is DGGITQSPKYLFRKEGQNVTLSCEQNLNHDAMYWYRQDPGQGLRLIYYSQIVNDFQKGDIAEGYSVSREKKESFPLTVTSAQKNPTAFYLCASSQGQPNTGELFFGEGSRLTVL.

This clone has just a few counts. The chain joins TRBV6-6 to TRBJ2-3; tentative D call: TRBD1 (6 bases). Trimming pared 9 bases from V and 2 bases from J, leaving 15 bases between. Germline CDR1 MNHNY, CDR2 SVGAGI (reference sequence). The CDR3 consists of 14 residues. In DNA, the CDR3 is TGTGCCAGGAAAGGACAGACGATCACAGATACGCAGTATTTT. Translated, it gives CARKGQTITDTQYF.

The rearrangement uses TRBV6-5 and TRBJ1-1; D is unresolved. The CDR3 runs 13 residues. V dropped 2 bases and J dropped 1 base, with 5 bases sitting between them. The germline CDR1 and CDR2 sequences are MNHEY and SVGAGI. The CDR3 protein is CASSYTPNTEAFF. The CDR3 DNA reads as TGTGCCAGCAGTTACACACCGAACACTGAAGCTTTCTTT.

The J gene is TRBJ2-7, the V gene TRBV5-1; TRBD1 aligns across 8 bases. The germline V gene has CDR1 SGHRS and CDR2 YFSETQ. J was trimmed by 6 bases and V by 6 bases; bases with no gene match: 11. There are 14 residues in the CDR3. The CDR3 protein is CASMPGGVVREQYF. In DNA form, the CDR3 reads TGCGCCAGCATGCCAGGGGGCGTAGTTCGCGAGCAGTACTTC.

V and J are TRBV9 and TRBJ1-4; D possibly corresponds to TRBD1 (5 bases). V was clipped by 0 bases and J by 7 bases, with 13 bases between them. Germline assignment: CDR1 SGDLS and CDR2 YYNGEE. This CDR3 is 15 amino acids long. The CDR3 bases are TGTGCCAGCAGCGTAGTTCCTACCGGGGGTGAAAAACTGTTTTTT. Amino acids: CASSVVPTGGEKLFF.

The V gene is TRBV4-1, the J gene TRBJ1-4; 8 positions match TRBD1. V shed 1 base, J shed 7 bases, and the junction held 5 bases outside the gene matches. There are 15 residues in the CDR3. CDR1 and CDR2 from the germline V gene are MGHRA and YSYEKL. The CDR3 DNA reads TGCGCCAGCAGCCAAGGGCAGGGGGCCGGTGAAAAACTGTTTTTT. This sequence encodes CASSQGQGAGEKLFF.

This CDR3 reads CASSLDRGPTNEKLFF. The CDR3 coding sequence is TGTGCCAGCTCACTCGACAGGGGGCCAACTAATGAAAAACTGTTTTTT. This rearrangement joins TRBV18 to TRBJ1-4; 10 bases align to TRBD1. Germline V gene data show CDR1 as KGHSH and CDR2 as LQKENI. CDR3 length equals 16 residues. With V trimmed by 4 bases and J by 0 bases, 2 bases remained unmatched.

The chain has TRBV2 and TRBJ1-6; 7 nucleotides line up with TRBD1. The CDR3 is 16 residues long. V gave up 3 bases and J gave up 7 bases; unmatched junction bases: 9. Germline CDR1 is SNHLY and CDR2 is FYNNEI. CDR3 DNA: TGTGCCAGCAGTGAGGAGACAGGGAGAACCAATTCACCCCTCCACTTT. As protein: CASSEETGRTNSPLHF. Using reference TRBV2 and TRBJ1-6 for the parts outside the CDR3, the full variable domain is EPEVTQTPSHQVTQMGQEVILRCVPISNHLYFYWYRQILGQKVEFLVSFYNNEISEKSEIFDDQFSVERPDGSNFTLKIRSTKLEDSAMYFCASSEETGRTNSPLHFGNGTRLTVT.

In this sample, this clone turned up once. The V gene is TRBV6-7, the J gene TRBJ1-5; 8 nucleotides agree with TRBD1. TRBV6-7 is annotated as an ORF whose role is uncertain. CDR3 length: 20 residues. Unmatched junction bases numbered 24, after V lost 9 bases and J lost 2 bases. The CDR3 coding sequence is TGTGCCAGAAACAGGGGGTCGGAGGAACAGACAGGGTCTGGCAATCAGCCCCAGCATTTT. This gives the protein CARNRGSEEQTGSGNQPQHF.

The genes are TRBV6-5 and TRBJ1-2; no clear D. V lost 6 bases, J lost 4 bases, and 12 bases lay in between. Germline-derived CDR1 and CDR2 are MNHEY and SVGAGI. The CDR3 length is 13 residues. The CDR3 region has the DNA TGTGCCAGCAGCCGTCAACTTCTCTATGGCTACACCTTC. Amino acid sequence: CASSRQLLYGYTF.

The gene calls are TRBV19 and TRBJ2-7; D is perhaps TRBD1 (6 bases). The CDR3 has 14 amino acids. Germline V lookup: CDR1 LNHDA, CDR2 SQIVND (reference sequence). Trimming removed 3 bases at V and 3 bases at J, with 12 bases between. CDR3 region: CASSIGQGSYEQYF. The CDR3, as DNA: TGTGCCAGTAGTATTGGGCAGGGGAGCTACGAGCAGTACTTC.

This chain links TRBV6-5 with TRBJ1-1, with D perhaps TRBD1 (6 bases). Germline assignment: CDR1 MNHEY and CDR2 SVGAGI. Between the trimmed V and J ends, which lost 0 bases and 10 bases, there was a span of 15 bases. The CDR3 covers 14 residues. This CDR3 is CASSYSGVGAGAFF. The DNA of the CDR3 is TGTGCCAGCAGTTACTCAGGAGTGGGGGCGGGAGCTTTCTTT.

This clone was detected a few times. This chain uses TRBV6-4 with TRBJ2-3, with TRBD2 matching 10 bases. The CDR3 is 16 amino acids. Germline assignment: CDR1 MRHNA and CDR2 SNTAGT. With 3 bases clipped from V and 0 bases from J, the junction kept 3 bases outside the gene matches. This chain's CDR3 is CASSDGTSASTDTQYF. The CDR3 nucleotides are TGTGCCAGCAGTGATGGGACTAGCGCCAGCACAGATACGCAGTATTTT.

This sequence joins TRBV7-9 and TRBJ2-2, with TRBD1 as a possible D gene (5 bases). V lost 5 bases and J 1 base, leaving 8 bases between the germline ends. The CDR3 runs to 14 residues. Per germline, CDR1 SEHNR and CDR2 FQNEAQ (reference sequence). The CDR3 sequence is CASSLQGNTGELFF. CDR3 DNA sequence: TGTGCCAGCAGCCTTCAGGGGAACACCGGGGAGCTGTTTTTT.

The rearrangement joins TRBV30 to TRBJ2-6; no firm D call. This CDR3 contains 13 residues. Trimming cost V 4 bases and J 0 bases, with 4 bases left between them. Germline V gene lookup returns CDR1 GTSNPN and CDR2 SVGIG (reference sequence). CDR3: CAWKGSGANVLTF. CDR3 in DNA: TGTGCCTGGAAGGGCTCTGGGGCCAACGTCCTGACTTTC.

The V call is TRBV5-8, the J call TRBJ1-2; 7 bases match TRBD1. The CDR3 covers 18 residues. Germline V gene data show CDR1 as SGHTS and CDR2 as YDEGEE. V gave up 0 bases and J gave up 1 base; unmatched junction bases: 12. As DNA, the CDR3 is TGTGCCAGCAGCTTGGCGGCCAGGACAGGCCTACTTAACTATGGCTACACCTTC. Its protein product is CASSLAARTGLLNYGYTF.

This clone was seen a single time. This rearrangement joins TRBV7-9 to TRBJ2-1, with TRBD2 matching 7 bases. Germline V gives CDR1 SEHNR, CDR2 FQNEAQ (reference sequence). The CDR3 has 16 residues. Trimming cost V 1 base and J 7 bases; bases outside gene matches: 10. CDR3 sequence reads: CASSLGLAVGENEQFF. CDR3 bases: TGTGCCAGCAGCTTAGGGCTAGCGGTGGGGGAAAATGAGCAGTTCTTC.

This clone has just one count. The chain links TRBV27 to TRBJ1-1; D not resolved. The CDR3 is 14 residues long. CDR1 is MNHEY, CDR2 SMNVEV, per germline (reference sequence). V lost 3 bases to trimming and J lost 0 bases, with 8 bases between them. DNA for the CDR3: TGTGCCAGCAGTTTCGGACCCATGAACACTGAAGCTTTCTTT. Amino acids: CASSFGPMNTEAFF.

This chain links TRBV6-5 with TRBJ2-1; 8 nucleotides agree with TRBD1. CDR3 length: 14 residues. J lost 5 bases, V lost 7 bases, and 7 bases had no gene match. Germline values: CDR1 MNHEY, CDR2 SVGAGI. CDR3 loop: CASTIGQGNNEQFF. CDR3 DNA: TGTGCCAGCACCATCGGACAGGGTAACAATGAGCAGTTCTTC.

The V gene is TRBV19, the J gene TRBJ1-2; no firm D call. The CDR3 contains 11 residues. V was cut by 6 bases and J by 8 bases, with 10 bases left in between. The germline V gene has CDR1 LNHDA and CDR2 SQIVND (reference sequence). The CDR3 loop reads CASRVGRGYTF. The CDR3 nucleotides read TGTGCCAGTAGGGTAGGAAGAGGCTACACCTTC.

The chain recombines TRBV7-9 with TRBJ2-1; 9 nucleotides align to TRBD1. J lost 5 bases, V lost 4 bases, and 6 bases had no gene match. The V gene's germline CDR1 is SEHNR and CDR2 FQNEAQ (reference sequence). The CDR3 consists of 15 residues. The CDR3 DNA reads TGTGCCAGCAGCTCGTCCCGGGACAGGGACAATGAGCAGTTCTTC. It codes for CASSSSRDRDNEQFF.

The count of this clone is one. V and J are TRBV5-1 and TRBJ1-1; D uncertain. Germline V gene lookup returns CDR1 SGHRS and CDR2 YFSETQ. With 2 bases removed from V and 4 bases from J, the gap between germline ends came to 9 bases. This CDR3 is 13 amino acids long. CDR3 sequence: CASSFPGGTEAFF. The CDR3 bases are TGCGCCAGCAGCTTCCCGGGAGGCACTGAAGCTTTCTTT.

This clone was counted between two and nine times. The CDR3 DNA reads TGTGCCAGCAGTGGTAGACAGTTTTCACCCCTCCACTTT. It yields the protein CASSGRQFSPLHF. The J gene is TRBJ1-6, the V gene TRBV25-1; D perhaps matches TRBD1 (5 bases). Germline V gene data show CDR1 as MGHDK and CDR2 as SYGVNS. Trimming left V 4 bases short and J 9 bases short, with 10 bases between. The CDR3 spans 13 residues.

The CDR3 loop reads CASSLGTGYEQYF. CDR3 bases: TGTGCCAGCAGCTTGGGGACAGGCTACGAGCAGTACTTC. The rearrangement joins TRBV5-4 to TRBJ2-7, with 7 bases identical to TRBD1. The CDR3 covers 13 residues. Trimming at V came to 0 bases and at J to 3 bases, leaving 0 bases not matched to a gene. From germline, CDR1 is SGHNT and CDR2 YYREEE (reference sequence). Drawing the rest from reference TRBV5-4 and TRBJ2-7, the complete variable domain is ETGVTQSPTHLIKTRGQQVTLRCSSQSGHNTVSWYQQALGQGPQFIFQYYREEENGRGNFPPRFSGLQFPNYSSELNVNALELDDSALYLCASSLGTGYEQYFGPGTRLTVT.

A word on this clone: Germline and junction disagree at one end, which may indicate a read error. The chain employs TRBV30 and TRBJ2-5; D is undetermined. Germline V CDR1 and CDR2: GTSNPN, SVGIG (reference sequence). There are 13 residues in the CDR3. The CDR3 reads CAWSLSFSVRTNF. Written as DNA, the CDR3 is TGTGCCTGGAGTTTATCCTTCTCGGTCCGTACCAACTTC.